This T cell receptor beta chain was identified during a study of beta chain features in type 1 diabetes. Study context: About 110,000,000 sorted cells were examined across all samples.

Expressed TCRB transcripts were sequenced because the isolated RNA had all been reverse transcribed beforehand. Assay: immunoSEQ multiplex PCR; the TCRdb copy retains only in-frame clones and omits some. The table includes hundreds of thousands of clones, about 15% detected once. Study results and caveats: Significant though moderate, a shortening of TCRB CDR3s appeared in all four CD4+ subsets of Type 1 diabetes patients.

Concerning this clone itself: Its antigen is as yet unknown.

By way of CD45RO/CCR7/CD25/CD127/CD95/CD27, the CD4+ regulatory, stem cell-like memory, central memory and naive cells were sorted. This CDR3 spans 15 amino acids. CDR1 SQVTM and CDR2 ANQGSEA come from the germline V gene. Trimming shortened V by 6 bases and J by 0 bases, and 15 bases separated the two germline ends. The sample taken for sequencing was naive CD4+ T cells from blood. This chain uses TRBV29-1 with TRBJ2-1; TRBD2 is a possible D gene (6 bases). This clonotype was obtained from a man between 25 and 39 years old in good health. The CDR3 is CSVLKDGSSYNEQFF. CDR3 in DNA: TGCAGCGTCCTCAAGGACGGGAGCTCCTACAATGAGCAGTTCTTC.